What follows are 2 T cell receptor beta chains derived from one specimen sequenced in a study of CD8 T cells in ankylosing spondylitis. Findings of the study overall: What appeared characteristic of ankylosing spondylitis blood was a TCR beta motif of 7 or 8 highly homologous variants.

These TCRs' antigens remain unknown. TCRdb fed the 5' RACE reads into MiXCR, producing one record per CDR3 protein. The sample shows roughly 670,000 distinct CDR3 sequences, around 19% of them seen only once. Sequencing input: blood, either unsorted or a sorted T cell fraction (not recorded which). Every receptor here comes from a male donor with ankylosing spondylitis.

In its sample, this clonotype was seen a few times. V is TRBV6-1 and J is TRBJ1-2; D is unclear. This CDR3 contains 13 residues. Germline-derived CDR1 and CDR2 are MNHNS and SASEGT. V dropped 7 bases and J dropped 1 base, with 10 bases sitting between them. This CDR3 is CASTLTDNYGYTF. CDR3 DNA: TGTGCCAGCACCTTAACAGATAACTATGGCTACACCTTC.

The chain has TRBV3-1 and TRBJ1-2; the D gene is possibly TRBD1 (6 bases). V lost 1 base to trimming and J lost 7 bases, with 19 bases between them. The CDR3 totals 16 residues. CDR1 is LGHDT and CDR2 is YNNKEL in the germline V gene (reference sequence). CDR3 DNA sequence: TGTGCCAGCAGCCAAGCAGTGCGCTGGGGGCTGGGTGGCTACACCTTC. Amino acid sequence: CASSQAVRWGLGGYTF.